One and the same sample provided the 21 T cell receptor beta chains below, sequenced in a study of a mutant IDH1 vaccine in newly diagnosed glioma. These receptors have no known antigen. Noted time point: week 35, safety follow-up. Vaccination comprised doses that each held 300 ug of mutant IDH1 20-mer peptide, plus topical imiquimod. The repertoire was sequenced with immunoSEQ multiplex PCR; TCRdb's copy has only in-frame clones and lacks some. The data contain roughly 48,000 clones, 60% to 85% of them singletons. The specimen comprised PBMCs, sampled from a glioma patient whose treatment included an IDH1 peptide vaccine. The receptors come from a man between 35 and 55 years old with glioma.

This rearrangement joins TRBV5-1 to TRBJ2-1, with 11 bases identical to TRBD2. The length of the CDR3 is 15 residues. Germline trimming cut 3 bases from V and 9 bases from J; bases unmatched to any gene: 8. Germline V gene sequence: CDR1 SGHRS, CDR2 YFSETQ. The CDR3 sequence is CASSSTSGSIGEQFF. The CDR3 DNA follows: TGCGCCAGCAGCTCCACTAGCGGGAGTATCGGTGAGCAGTTCTTC.

The chain links TRBV4-1 to TRBJ1-4, with TRBD1 identical over 12 bases. V trimming: 0 bases; J trimming: 7 bases; junction bases outside the gene matches: 9. From germline, CDR1 is MGHRA and CDR2 YSYEKL. The CDR3 has 18 residues. CDR3 region: CASSQDPGTGGGGEKLFF. CDR3 nucleotides: TGCGCCAGCAGCCAAGATCCGGGGACAGGGGGCGGTGGTGAAAAACTGTTTTTT.

J is TRBJ2-3 and V is TRBV6-5, with D hard to call. The CDR3 is 11 amino acids. Germline V gene sequence: CDR1 MNHEY, CDR2 SVGAGI. V was pared by 7 bases and J by 5 bases, with 7 bases between. In nucleotides, the CDR3 is TGTGCCAGCACCTATGGAGATACGCAGTATTTT. Translating gives CASTYGDTQYF.

CDR3 amino acids: CASSVVREKGEAFF. As DNA, the CDR3 is TGTGCCAGCAGCGTAGTCAGGGAAAAGGGTGAAGCTTTCTTT. This rearrangement joins TRBV9 to TRBJ1-1; TRBD1 might be the D (5 bases). With 0 bases removed from V and 7 bases from J, the gap between germline ends came to 13 bases. The CDR3 is made up of 14 amino acids. Germline CDR1 SGDLS, CDR2 YYNGEE.

V and J are TRBV29-1 and TRBJ2-1, with 15 bases matching TRBD2. Trimming removed 7 bases from V and 2 bases from J; junction bases left unmatched: 6. The CDR3 runs 16 residues. Germline assignment: CDR1 SQVTM and CDR2 ANQGSEA. In DNA, the CDR3 is TGCAGCGGGTGGACTAGCGGGAGGGGGACCTACAATGAGCAGTTCTTC. Its protein product is CSGWTSGRGTYNEQFF.

The V gene is TRBV19, the J gene TRBJ2-5; 10 bases line up with TRBD2. The CDR3 is made up of 21 amino acids. J lost 2 bases, V lost 9 bases, and 27 bases had no gene match. Germline loops: CDR1 LNHDA, CDR2 SQIVND (reference sequence). The chain's CDR3 is CARRYQRGSGRPVPSQETQYF. For the CDR3, the DNA is TGTGCCAGGAGGTACCAACGGGGTAGCGGGAGGCCCGTCCCGAGTCAAGAGACCCAGTACTTC. Filled out from reference TRBV19 and TRBJ2-5, the complete variable domain reads DGGITQSPKYLFRKEGQNVTLSCEQNLNHDAMYWYRQDPGQGLRLIYYSQIVNDFQKGDIAEGYSVSREKKESFPLTVTSAQKNPTAFYLCARRYQRGSGRPVPSQETQYFGPGTRLLVL.

As to this clone: At one boundary the junction diverges from the germline segment, which might be a read error. The V call is TRBV6-1, the J call TRBJ2-1, with TRBD2 matching over 10 bases. The CDR3 is made up of 15 amino acids. Germline V CDR1 and CDR2: MNHNS, SASEGT. This chain's CDR3 is CASREAGGPYNEQFF. The CDR3 bases are TGTGCCAGCAGGGAAGCGGGAGGGCCCTACAATGAGCAGTTCTTC.

This clone was counted once. V and J are TRBV5-5 and TRBJ2-5, with 9 bases that match TRBD1. The CDR3 totals 17 residues. V lost 4 bases and J lost 5; bases outside the gene matches: 15. The V gene's germline CDR1 is SGHKS and CDR2 YYEKEE (reference sequence). The CDR3 sequence is CASSGRAGTGLVETQYF. In DNA, the CDR3 is TGTGCCAGCAGCGGGCGCGCCGGGACAGGGTTGGTGGAGACCCAGTACTTC. The variable domain in full, completed from reference TRBV5-5 and TRBJ2-5, reads DAGVTQSPTHLIKTRGQQVTLRCSPISGHKSVSWYQQVLGQGPQFIFQYYEKEERGRGNFPDRFSARQFPNYSSELNVNALLLGDSALYLCASSGRAGTGLVETQYFGPGTRLLVL.

The chain is built from TRBV6-6 and TRBJ1-2; 7 nucleotides match TRBD1. The germline CDR1 and CDR2 sequences are MNHNY and SVGAGI (reference sequence). V dropped 2 bases and J dropped 2; count of bases not matched to a gene: 5. The CDR3 has 15 amino acids. CDR3: CASSYTSDRNYGYTF. The CDR3, as DNA: TGTGCCAGCAGTTACACTTCGGACAGGAACTATGGCTACACCTTC.

The rearrangement uses TRBV4-3 and TRBJ1-1; D uncertain. The CDR3 runs to 15 residues. The germline CDR1 and CDR2 sequences are LGHNA and YSLEER. Trimming shortened V by 1 base and J by 8 bases, and 17 bases separated the two germline ends. CDR3 in amino acids: CASSQGWAKGGEAFF. The CDR3 DNA reads TGCGCCAGCAGCCAAGGATGGGCGAAGGGTGGGGAAGCTTTCTTT.

This chain uses TRBV28 with TRBJ1-5; D not certain. CDR1 and CDR2 (germline): MDHEN, SYDVKM. With 6 bases removed from V and 0 bases from J, the gap between germline ends came to 3 bases. The CDR3 runs to 12 residues. The CDR3 coding sequence is TGTGCCAGCAGGGATAGCAATCAGCCCCAGCATTTT. Translation: CASRDSNQPQHF.

This rearrangement joins TRBV30 to TRBJ2-1; D gene unclear. Germline CDR1 and CDR2: GTSNPN and SVGIG (reference sequence). V lost 2 bases to trimming and J lost 5 bases, with 10 bases between them. The CDR3 is made up of 13 amino acids. The CDR3: CAWSRHGDNEQFF. In nucleotides, the CDR3 is TGTGCCTGGAGTCGTCACGGAGACAATGAGCAGTTCTTC.

This chain uses TRBV27 with TRBJ2-7, with D possibly TRBD2 on 5 matching bases. Germline V gene data show CDR1 as MNHEY and CDR2 as SMNVEV (reference sequence). The CDR3 extends over 15 amino acids. Trimming stripped 4 bases from V and 3 bases from J, with 16 bases between. CDR3 loop: CASSWALAARYEQYF. In DNA, the CDR3 is TGTGCCAGCAGTTGGGCTCTAGCAGCCCGCTACGAGCAGTACTTC.

The chain joins TRBV2 to TRBJ1-5; 10 nucleotides align to TRBD1. Looked up from germline, CDR1 is SNHLY and CDR2 is FYNNEI. Unmatched junction bases numbered 8, after V lost 3 bases and J lost 0 bases. The CDR3 is 18 residues long. CDR3 nucleotides: TGTGCCAGCAGTGAGCGGGACAGGGGACTCTATAGCAATCAGCCCCAGCATTTT. Protein sequence: CASSERDRGLYSNQPQHF.

The chain has TRBV2 and TRBJ2-2; TRBD2 matches 9 bases. The CDR3 has 17 amino acids. The V gene's germline CDR1 is SNHLY and CDR2 FYNNEI. The J segment lost 0 bases and the V segment lost 10 bases, leaving 12 bases of the junction unmatched. CDR3 residues: CATLSLSGGANTGELFF. CDR3 nucleotide sequence: TGTGCCACCCTCAGCCTTAGCGGGGGCGCGAACACCGGGGAGCTGTTTTTT.

The chain is built from TRBV11-2 and TRBJ2-2; D not resolved. Germline values: CDR1 SGHAT, CDR2 FQNNGV. The CDR3 contains 16 residues. V dropped 5 bases and J dropped 7 bases, with 20 bases sitting between them. The CDR3 DNA reads as TGTGCCAGCAGCCCACAAGGGCGCGAACATTTCGGGGAGCTGTTTTTT. Translated: CASSPQGREHFGELFF.

This clone was observed a handful of times. The chain carries TRBV27 and TRBJ1-1, with D unclear. The CDR3 covers 13 residues. V was clipped by 5 bases and J by 7 bases, with 14 bases between them. CDR1 and CDR2 (germline): MNHEY, SMNVEV (reference sequence). CDR3 sequence reads: CASSPRTGNEAFF. The DNA for the CDR3 is TGTGCCAGCAGTCCCCGCACGGGCAATGAAGCTTTCTTT.

V gene TRBV5-1 combines with J gene TRBJ1-1; D is undetermined. The CDR3 is 13 residues long. CDR1 is SGHRS, CDR2 YFSETQ, per germline. V lost 3 bases, J lost 0 bases, and 6 bases lay in between. The CDR3 here is CASSYRLNTEAFF. CDR3 bases: TGCGCCAGCAGCTACAGATTGAACACTGAAGCTTTCTTT.

The rearrangement joins TRBV11-2 to TRBJ1-1; D possibly corresponds to TRBD1 (5 bases). The CDR3 consists of 14 residues. Per germline, CDR1 SGHAT and CDR2 FQNNGV. V lost 6 bases and J lost 4, with 15 bases in between. CDR3 DNA: TGTGCCAGCAGTTACCTAGGCAGGGCCACTGAAGCTTTCTTT. It translates to CASSYLGRATEAFF.

The chain recombines TRBV5-5 with TRBJ2-7; D assignment may be TRBD1 or TRBD2 (5 bases each). Germline V lookup: CDR1 SGHKS, CDR2 YYEKEE (reference sequence). The CDR3 length is 18 residues. Trimming cost V 3 bases and J 3 bases, with 25 bases left between them. CDR3 sequence reads: CASSSSIGPGTTFYEQYF. CDR3 DNA sequence: TGTGCCAGCAGCTCGTCTATTGGCCCCGGGACCACATTCTACGAGCAGTACTTC.

V is TRBV9 and J is TRBJ2-3, with D possibly matching TRBD2 (5 bases). Trimming shortened V by 6 bases and J by 0 bases, and 14 bases separated the two germline ends. This CDR3 contains 15 residues. The germline V gene encodes CDR1 SGDLS and CDR2 YYNGEE. CDR3 bases: TGTGCCAGCACCGGAAGCGGTTCTAGCACAGATACGCAGTATTTT. Residues: CASTGSGSSTDTQYF.